A single sample is the source of the 19 T cell receptor beta chains below, sequenced in a study of blood T cell repertoires in COVID-19. Profiled with immunoSEQ multiplex PCR; TCRdb holds only in-frame clones, not every one. The sample has under 150,000 clones; approximately 80% are singletons. Material: peripheral blood. Receptor source: a woman in her thirties or forties with acute or convalescent COVID-19.

J is TRBJ1-4 and V is TRBV4-2; unclear D gene. Germline V gene sequence: CDR1 LGHNA, CDR2 YNFKEQ. The CDR3 spans 11 residues. V lost 6 bases and J lost 7, with 6 bases in between. As DNA, the CDR3 is TGTGCCAGCAGGCACACTGAAAAACTGTTTTTT. Its translation is CASRHTEKLFF.

The rearrangement uses TRBV5-5 and TRBJ2-1; TRBD1 matches 7 bases. The trim removed 4 bases at V and 9 bases at J, leaving 10 bases unmatched. Germline V gives CDR1 SGHKS, CDR2 YYEKEE (reference sequence). The CDR3 runs to 14 residues. In DNA form, the CDR3 reads TGTGCCAGCAGCCAAGAGACAGGGCTGGGTGAGCAGTTCTTC. It codes for CASSQETGLGEQFF.

This sequence joins TRBV2 and TRBJ2-3; 8 nucleotides line up with TRBD1. V was pared by 3 bases and J by 0 bases, with 11 bases of the junction left unmatched. This CDR3 spans 18 amino acids. Per the germline V gene, CDR1 is SNHLY and CDR2 is FYNNEI. In DNA form, the CDR3 reads TGTGCCAGCAGTGACAACGGACAGGGCTCCCCTAGCACAGATACGCAGTATTTT. It codes for CASSDNGQGSPSTDTQYF.

This chain connects TRBV15 to TRBJ2-5; perhaps TRBD2 as D (7 bases). V lost 7 bases and J lost 5, with 17 bases in between. The germline CDR1 and CDR2 sequences are LNHNV and YYDKDF (reference sequence). The CDR3 spans 14 residues. In nucleotides, the CDR3 is TGTGCCACCAATACAGGCGGGGGCATTGAGACCCAGTACTTC. Its translation: CATNTGGGIETQYF. Supplemented by reference TRBV15 and TRBJ2-5, the full variable domain reads DAMVIQNPRYQVTQFGKPVTLSCSQTLNHNVMYWYQQKSSQAPKLLFHYYDKDFNNEADTPDNFQSRRPNTSFCFLDIRSPGLGDTAMYLCATNTGGGIETQYFGPGTRLLVL.

The rearrangement uses TRBV18 and TRBJ1-1, with no clear D. This CDR3 is 13 amino acids long. Germline V CDR1 and CDR2: KGHSH, LQKENI. Trimming took off 0 bases at V and 4 bases at J, with 6 bases between the two ends. This CDR3 reads CASSPPTSTEAFF. The CDR3 coding sequence is TGTGCCAGCTCACCACCGACAAGCACTGAAGCTTTCTTT.

For this clone: The sample has other DNA sequences that encode this CDR3 too. J is TRBJ1-1 and V is TRBV5-1, with D unresolved. CDR3 length: 14 amino acids. The V gene lost 0 bases and the J gene lost 1 base, with 7 bases spanning the gap. Germline CDR1 and CDR2: SGHRS and YFSETQ. In DNA, the CDR3 is TGCGCCAGCAGCTTGGGACCAGGGAACACTGAAGCTTTCTTT. This translates into CASSLGPGNTEAFF. Combining the CDR3 with reference TRBV5-1 and TRBJ1-1 gives the whole variable domain KAGVTQTPRYLIKTRGQQVTLSCSPISGHRSVSWYQQTPGQGLQFLFEYFSETQRNKGNFPGRFSGRQFSNSRSEMNVSTLELGDSALYLCASSLGPGNTEAFFGQGTRLTVV.

This clone was seen a handful of times. J is TRBJ1-2 and V is TRBV2; tentative D call: TRBD1 (5 bases). This CDR3 contains 15 residues. Germline CDR1 reads SNHLY; CDR2 reads FYNNEI. V gave up 3 bases and J gave up 3 bases, with 14 bases separating them. CDR3 sequence (DNA): TGTGCCAGCAGTGATCTTAAGGGGACTGACTATGGCTACACCTTC. Translated, it gives CASSDLKGTDYGYTF.

The V gene is TRBV18, the J gene TRBJ1-1, with a tentative D call TRBD1 (6 bases). Trimming shortened V by 6 bases and J by 4 bases, and 15 bases separated the two germline ends. The CDR3 length is 14 residues. Germline V gene data show CDR1 as KGHSH and CDR2 as LQKENI. CDR3 amino acids: CASSLKGDGTEAFF. CDR3 bases: TGTGCCAGCTCCCTCAAGGGGGATGGCACTGAAGCTTTCTTT.

The genes are TRBV30 and TRBJ1-2, with 7 positions matching TRBD1. The junction had 6 bases not matched to a gene; V was cut back by 5 bases and J by 6 bases. Germline V lookup: CDR1 GTSNPN, CDR2 SVGIG (reference sequence). This CDR3 comprises 12 residues. The CDR3 protein is CAWLTGADGYTF. CDR3 coding DNA: TGTGCCTGGTTAACAGGGGCCGATGGCTACACCTTC.

This clone appeared a single time. The gene calls are TRBV30 and TRBJ1-2, with D perhaps TRBD1 (5 bases). Germline CDR1 and CDR2: GTSNPN and SVGIG (reference sequence). The ends were cut back, 1 base at V and 0 bases at J, with 12 bases in the middle. This CDR3 is 15 amino acids long. CDR3 amino acids: CAWSEGLGTNYGYTF. The CDR3 DNA sequence: TGTGCCTGGAGTGAGGGGCTAGGGACTAACTATGGCTACACCTTC.

CDR3 coding DNA: TGTGCCAGTACCGTGGGGGGGAGAGAGCAGCCCCAGCATTTT. Its protein is CASTVGGREQPQHF. The chain is built from TRBV19 and TRBJ1-5, with D possibly TRBD1 on 5 matching bases. Germline V CDR1 and CDR2: LNHDA, SQIVND (reference sequence). Trimming shortened V by 7 bases and J by 7 bases, and 17 bases separated the two germline ends. The CDR3 extends over 14 amino acids.

This clone was seen a few times. The V call is TRBV7-2, the J call TRBJ1-3; the match to TRBD1 covers 7 bases. Germline CDR1 is SGHTA and CDR2 is FQGNSA. Germline trimming cut 5 bases from V and 1 base from J; bases unmatched to any gene: 5. There are 15 residues in the CDR3. CDR3 amino acids: CASSITGASGNTIYF. CDR3 bases: TGTGCCAGCAGCATTACAGGGGCTTCTGGAAACACCATATATTTT.

V is TRBV19 and J is TRBJ1-3; D might be TRBD1 (6 bases). The V gene lost 7 bases and the J gene lost 4 bases, with 14 bases spanning the gap. The CDR3 contains 14 residues. Germline lookup yields CDR1 LNHDA and CDR2 SQIVND (reference sequence). This CDR3 is CASTRTASGNTIYF. The CDR3 DNA reads as TGTGCCAGTACCCGGACAGCTTCAGGAAACACCATATATTTT.

The chain has TRBV4-1 and TRBJ1-2; 7 bases are a match to TRBD1. Germline CDR1 MGHRA, CDR2 YSYEKL. Unmatched junction bases numbered 6, after V lost 0 bases and J lost 8 bases. This CDR3 has 14 amino acids. CDR3 coding DNA: TGCGCCAGCAGCCAAGAGGGGACAGTTGCAGGCTACACCTTC. Its translation: CASSQEGTVAGYTF.

The chain employs TRBV27 and TRBJ2-5, with a possible D match to TRBD1 (5 bases). Trimming stripped 0 bases from V and 5 bases from J, with 7 bases between. Germline lookup yields CDR1 MNHEY and CDR2 SMNVEV (reference sequence). The CDR3 loop spans 13 amino acids. The CDR3 loop is CASSLSAGETQYF. The CDR3 nucleotides read TGTGCCAGCAGTTTATCTGCAGGGGAGACCCAGTACTTC.

This chain links TRBV20-1 with TRBJ1-1; no clear D. There are 12 residues in the CDR3. CDR1 and CDR2 from the germline V gene are DFQATT and SNEGSKA (reference sequence). V lost 3 bases and J lost 7, with 12 bases in between. The chain's CDR3 is CSASFGSFEAFF. For the CDR3, the DNA is TGCAGTGCTAGTTTCGGGTCCTTTGAAGCTTTCTTT.

This rearrangement joins TRBV18 to TRBJ1-2, with 8 bases that match TRBD1. The germline CDR1 and CDR2 sequences are KGHSH and LQKENI. CDR3 size: 14 residues. The V and J ends lost 5 bases and 6 bases, in that order; junction bases with no gene match: 8. CDR3 nucleotides: TGTGCCAGCTCAACCTTACAGGGGGATCATGGCTACACCTTC. Translation: CASSTLQGDHGYTF.

In this sample, this clone turned up once. The chain links TRBV2 to TRBJ2-7, with D possibly matching TRBD1 (5 bases). The CDR3 length is 11 residues. Trimming took 5 bases from V and 4 from J, leaving 6 bases between them. The germline gives CDR1 SNHLY, CDR2 FYNNEI. CDR3 amino acids: CASSQGYEQYF. For the CDR3, the DNA is TGTGCCAGCAGTCAGGGTTACGAGCAGTACTTC.

This chain connects TRBV29-1 to TRBJ2-5; 9 nucleotides match TRBD2. CDR1 SQVTM and CDR2 ANQGSEA come from the germline V gene. CDR3 length: 15 residues. After removal of 5 bases from V and 2 bases from J, the junction contained 9 bases not matched to a gene. The CDR3 spells CSVILVAGGQETQYF. The CDR3 bases are TGCAGCGTTATTTTAGTGGCGGGGGGGCAAGAGACCCAGTACTTC.